The sequence of this T cell receptor (beta chain) was determined in a study of blood T cells in healthy people across ages (dated by TCRdb to the mid-2010s). About the investigation overall: Template switching captured roughly one uniquely barcoded TCR beta cDNA molecule per two T cells in model experiments. The donors were divided into four age groups: young (average around 16 years), middle-aged (roughly 42), aged (about 62) and long-lived (approximately 74). Using the same blood draw, the study looked at two additional independent replicas of 1 million unique cDNA reads for two donors, one aged 18 to 29 and the other aged 80 or older. Using deep sequencing normalized with unique cDNA molecular identifiers, the study measured how TCR beta repertoire diversity changes with age. To avoid experimental bias, donors of different ages were randomly spread across the sequencing lanes.

What the study reported, not specific to this receptor: Total diversity estimates from one million sequenced T cells were considered lower bounds and underestimates. The CMV infection status of donors was not known, potentially confounding age-related changes in expanded clonotypes. As age increased, observed TCR beta diversity per million T cells dropped in a roughly linear way, and a significant reduction was already evident by age about 40. Since profiling was done on bulk unsorted PBMCs, naive and antigen-experienced compartments could not be conclusively compared. Observed TCR beta diversity correlated strongly with the percentage of naive T cells measured by flow cytometry. The long-lived group showed more naive CD4+ T cells, fewer expanded clones and increased TCR diversity than the aged group, suggesting age selection.

The roughly 39 donors, aged about 6 to 100 years, were systemically healthy Caucasian individuals from Russia. Around 10 milliliters of peripheral blood were drawn from each donor into EDTA-treated Vacutainer tubes. Ficoll-Paque density-gradient centrifugation was used to isolate PBMCs, with at least 6.5 million per sample. Total RNA, at least 5 micrograms per sample, was extracted from PBMCs with Trizol reagent. The percentages of naive CD45RAhigh/CD27high T cells were determined by flow cytometry on a PBMC aliquot from every donor. Trimmed from V: 0 bases; trimmed from J: 5 bases; junction bases lacking a gene match: 10. CDR1 and CDR2 are drawn from the germline V gene: SGDLS, YYNGEE. Measured from the cysteine to the phenylalanine, the CDR3 is 16 residues long. Only the CDR3 DNA stays, 48 bases, in frame from base 1. The library was prepared using 5' RACE. The sequencing machine was an Illumina HiSeq 2500. A second PCR of about 6 to 12 cycles was run with a J-beta primer mix and a sample-barcoded 5' primer. Each TCR beta cDNA molecule received a unique molecular identifier from a template-switch 5' adaptor carrying 12 random nucleotides. At least 2.5 million CDR3-containing paired-end reads were obtained from each sample. First-strand cDNA synthesis was performed from all RNA using the Mint cDNA synthesis kit, with priming by a TRBC-specific oligonucleotide. Following uracil-DNA glycosylase treatment, a first 18-cycle PCR with universal primers M1SS and BC2_uni_R was performed on all cDNA. From the authors' description of their analysis: For normalization, 1 million high-quality reads were randomly selected from each sample, with every read carrying a distinct molecular identifier. Reads with shared molecular identifiers were discarded instead of being binned into consensus sequences. MiTCR, set to a Q25 quality threshold and the strictest error-elimination algorithm, was used for CDR3 identification, clonotype clustering and error correction. A nonparametric unseen species model using Euler transformation provided a lower-bound estimate of total TCR beta diversity. The raw public data were reprocessed by TCRdb itself: fastp quality trimming at Q25, MiXCR clonotype calling, in-frame beta chains only. CDR3 protein sequences are deduplicated, and each keeps its most common genes and DNA. TCRdb's processing, not the authors', yielded these V and J calls. The sample table holds about 640,000 distinct CDR3 sequences, of which roughly 31% were seen once. The ten biggest clones cover around 16% of the sample.

This clonotype was counted only a few times. The antigen this receptor binds is unknown. No per-base quality is available; no much larger clone lies one base away. Sequencing used blood. This sequence originates from a woman older than 75 in good health. The sequence links TRBV9 to TRBJ1-2; 7 junctional bases match TRBD1. CDR3 loop: CASSVGQGGVWYGYTF. The DNA sequence is TGTGCCAGCAGCGTAGGGCAGGGGGGGGTGTGGTATGGCTACACCTTC.